The 11 T cell receptor beta chains below were found in one sample sequenced in a study of beta chain features in type 1 diabetes. Isolated RNA was reverse transcribed in full, so expressed TCRB transcripts were sequenced. Sequenced by immunoSEQ multiplex PCR; TCRdb stores in-frame clones only, minus some. The data hold under 950,000 clones, with 15% to 20% observed a single time. Input material: naive CD4+ T cells from blood. Every receptor here comes from a woman between 18 and 30 years old in good health.

The chain recombines TRBV28 with TRBJ2-1, with 11 bases matching TRBD2. CDR3 length: 17 residues. Germline assignment: CDR1 MDHEN and CDR2 SYDVKM. V was clipped by 5 bases and J by 9 bases; unmatched bases: 15. In DNA, the CDR3 is TGTGCCAGCAGTCCGGCCGGGACTAGCGGCCTCTTGGGTGAGCAGTTCTTC. This gives the protein CASSPAGTSGLLGEQFF. Filled out from reference TRBV28 and TRBJ2-1, the complete variable domain reads DVKVTQSSRYLVKRTGEKVFLECVQDMDHENMFWYRQDPGLGLRLIYFSYDVKMKEKGDIPEGYSVSREKKERFSLILESASTNQTSMYLCASSPAGTSGLLGEQFFGPGTRLTVL.

The CDR3 coding sequence is TGTGCCAGAATCTTAGCGGGGGAGGATACGCAGTATTTT. This sequence encodes CARILAGEDTQYF. The chain uses TRBV25-1 and TRBJ2-3, with 9 nucleotides matching TRBD2. The V gene's germline CDR1 is MGHDK and CDR2 SYGVNS. The CDR3 contains 13 residues. The V gene end was trimmed by 9 bases and the J gene end by 6 bases; junction bases not matched to a gene: 7. Using reference TRBV25-1 and TRBJ2-3 for the parts outside the CDR3, the full variable domain is EADIYQTPRYLVIGTGKKITLECSQTMGHDKMYWYQQDPGMELHLIHYSYGVNSTEKGDLSSESTVSRIRTEHFPLTLESARPSHTSQYLCARILAGEDTQYFGPGTRLTVL.

The chain couples TRBV21-1 to TRBJ2-3; TRBD2, as called in the table, went unchecked against the DNA. TRBV21-1 is listed as a pseudogene. This CDR3 region has 18 residues. Written as DNA, the CDR3 is TGTGCCCCCAACGCCGGGACTAGCGGGAGACCTAGCACAGATACGCAGTATTTT. As protein: CAPNAGTSGRPSTDTQYF.

Turning to this clone: At the DNA level, this CDR3 is encoded by other sequences in the same sample as well. This sequence joins TRBV7-2 and TRBJ1-5; D perhaps matches TRBD1 (5 bases). In germline, CDR1 is SGHTA, CDR2 FQGNSA. The CDR3 extends over 13 amino acids. V was shortened by 1 base and J by 7 bases, with 8 bases between the two germline ends. This CDR3 reads CASSLDGGQPQHF. CDR3 nucleotides: TGTGCCAGCAGCTTAGATGGGGGACAGCCCCAGCATTTT. The variable domain in full, with the rest retrieved from reference TRBV7-2 and TRBJ1-5, is GAGVSQSPSNKVTEKGKDVELRCDPISGHTALYWYRQSLGQGLEFLIYFQGNSAPDKSGLPSDRFSAERTGGSVSTLTIQRTQQEDSAVYLCASSLDGGQPQHFGDGTRLSIL.

This clone appeared a few times. CDR3 nucleotides: TGTGCCAGCAGCTTAGTTGGGCGGGACACCTACAATGAGCAGTTCTTC. This codes for CASSLVGRDTYNEQFF. The chain is built from TRBV7-9 and TRBJ2-1; D assignment may be TRBD1 or TRBD2 (6 bases each). The CDR3 is 16 residues long. Germline V gene sequence: CDR1 SEHNR, CDR2 FQNEAQ (reference sequence). Trimming took off 1 base at V and 2 bases at J, with 12 bases between the two ends.

This clone was seen a handful of times. Within the sample, other DNA sequences also encode this same CDR3. The J gene is TRBJ2-1, the V gene TRBV29-1, with D tentatively TRBD1 (5 bases). V lost 7 bases and J 2 bases, leaving 12 bases between the germline ends. CDR3 length: 13 residues. CDR1 and CDR2 from the germline V gene are SQVTM and ANQGSEA. CDR3: CSGRRGTYNEQFF. Written as DNA, the CDR3 is TGCAGCGGGCGTAGGGGTACCTACAATGAGCAGTTCTTC.

The chain recombines TRBV4-3 with TRBJ2-2; TRBD2 matches at 10 bases. V gave up 0 bases and J gave up 1 base; unmatched junction bases: 11. From germline, CDR1 is LGHNA and CDR2 YSLEER. The CDR3 spans 20 residues. The CDR3 loop is CASSQEALAGKGGNTGELFF. In DNA form, the CDR3 reads TGCGCCAGCAGCCAAGAAGCACTAGCGGGAAAGGGAGGGAACACCGGGGAGCTGTTTTTT.

This clone showed up many times. The chain joins TRBV10-3 to TRBJ2-7; D may be TRBD1 (5 bases). The ends were cut back, 0 bases at V and 5 bases at J, with 14 bases in the middle. CDR3 size: 15 residues. Germline CDR1 ENHRY, CDR2 SYGVKD. For the CDR3, the DNA is TGTGCCATCAGTGAGTCGTGGCAGGGCGGCGACGAGCAGTACTTC. This sequence encodes CAISESWQGGDEQYF.

The chain combines TRBV7-2 with TRBJ2-2; 8 bases fit TRBD2. The CDR3 length is 15 residues. Trimming took 5 bases from V and 6 from J; bases not matched to a gene: 8. Germline V CDR1 and CDR2: SGHTA, FQGNSA. Here the CDR3 reads CASSHGLAHPGELFF. The CDR3 coding sequence is TGTGCCAGCAGCCACGGACTAGCTCACCCCGGGGAGCTGTTTTTT.

The chain employs TRBV5-4 and TRBJ2-1, with D possibly being TRBD2 (6 bases). V dropped 2 bases and J dropped 6 bases, with 15 bases sitting between them. The CDR3 consists of 15 residues. Germline V lookup: CDR1 SGHNT, CDR2 YYREEE (reference sequence). CDR3 region: CASSFDRGLGNEQFF. Written as DNA, the CDR3 is TGTGCCAGCAGCTTCGATAGGGGACTGGGCAATGAGCAGTTCTTC.

This clone was counted only a few times. Distinct nucleotide sequences in the sample also encode this CDR3. The V and J genes are TRBV28 and TRBJ2-5; TRBD1 is a possible D gene (5 bases). Germline CDR1 reads MDHEN; CDR2 reads SYDVKM. Trimming cost V 4 bases and J 2 bases, with 11 bases left between them. The CDR3 has 14 residues. The CDR3 region has the DNA TGTGCCAGCAGTTCCGGCGACAGACAAGAGACCCAGTACTTC. Its translation: CASSSGDRQETQYF.